This T cell receptor (beta chain) appears in the sequencing data of a study of beta chain features in type 1 diabetes. Of the isolated RNA, all was reverse transcribed, and so the sequenced material was expressed TCRB transcripts. This table comes from immunoSEQ multiplex PCR, and its TCRdb copy is limited to in-frame clones, with some not included. The data show approximately 57,000 clones, with about 50% seen just once and approximately 2.5% held by the top ten. Turning to this clone: Antigen: not known.

Study-wide results and limits: In every one of the four CD4+ subsets, TCRB CDR3s were moderately but significantly shorter in Type 1 diabetes patients. VDJ junctions from patients with type 1 diabetes contained fewer insertions and more deletions.

Via CD45RO/CCR7/CD25/CD127/CD95/CD27, cells of the CD4+ naive, central memory, regulatory and stem cell-like memory subsets were sorted. Source material: Tregs from blood. The receptor's source is a woman aged 40 to 50 with type 1 diabetes.

CDR3 residues: CASSQGRDQPQHF. The CDR3, as DNA: TGCGCCAGCAGCCAAGGACGGGATCAGCCCCAGCATTTT. The chain recombines TRBV4-3 with TRBJ1-5, with D unclear. V lost 1 base to trimming and J lost 5 bases, with 6 bases between them. In germline, CDR1 is LGHNA, CDR2 YSLEER. This CDR3 has 13 residues.